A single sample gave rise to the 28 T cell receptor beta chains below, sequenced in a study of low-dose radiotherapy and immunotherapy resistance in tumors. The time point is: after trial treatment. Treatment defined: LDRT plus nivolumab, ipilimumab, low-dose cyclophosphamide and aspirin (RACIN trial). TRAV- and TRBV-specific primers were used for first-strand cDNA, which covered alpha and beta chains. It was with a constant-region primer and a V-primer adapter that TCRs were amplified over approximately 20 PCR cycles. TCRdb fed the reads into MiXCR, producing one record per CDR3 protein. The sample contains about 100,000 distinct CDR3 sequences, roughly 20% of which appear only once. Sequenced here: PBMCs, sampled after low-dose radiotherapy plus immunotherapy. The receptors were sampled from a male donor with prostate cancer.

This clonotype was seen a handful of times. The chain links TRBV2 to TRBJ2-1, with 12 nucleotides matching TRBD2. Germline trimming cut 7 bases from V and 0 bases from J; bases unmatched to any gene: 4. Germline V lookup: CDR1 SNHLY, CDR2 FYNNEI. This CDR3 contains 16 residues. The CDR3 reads CASNLAGGSSYNEQFF. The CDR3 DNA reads TGTGCCAGCAACCTAGCGGGGGGGAGCTCCTACAATGAGCAGTTCTTC.

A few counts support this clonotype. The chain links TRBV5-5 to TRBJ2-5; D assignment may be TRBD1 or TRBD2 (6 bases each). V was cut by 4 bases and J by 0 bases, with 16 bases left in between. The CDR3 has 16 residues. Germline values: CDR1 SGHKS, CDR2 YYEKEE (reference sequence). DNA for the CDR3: TGTGCCAGCAGCCTTGGGGGGAGGACAGACCAAGAGACCCAGTACTTC. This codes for CASSLGGRTDQETQYF.

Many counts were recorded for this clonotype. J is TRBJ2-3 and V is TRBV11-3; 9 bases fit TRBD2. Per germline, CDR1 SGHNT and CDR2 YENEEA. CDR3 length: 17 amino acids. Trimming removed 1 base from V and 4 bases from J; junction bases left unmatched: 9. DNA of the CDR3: TGTGCCAGCAGCTTAGGAGCGGTAGCGGGGGTTCCAGATACGCAGTATTTT. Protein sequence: CASSLGAVAGVPDTQYF.

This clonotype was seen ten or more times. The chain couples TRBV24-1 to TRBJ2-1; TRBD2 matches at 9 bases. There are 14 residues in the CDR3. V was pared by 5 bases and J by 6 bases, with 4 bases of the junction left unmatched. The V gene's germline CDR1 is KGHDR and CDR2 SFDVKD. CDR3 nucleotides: TGTGCCACCAGTGCAACTAGCGGGCCCAATGAGCAGTTCTTC. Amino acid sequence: CATSATSGPNEQFF.

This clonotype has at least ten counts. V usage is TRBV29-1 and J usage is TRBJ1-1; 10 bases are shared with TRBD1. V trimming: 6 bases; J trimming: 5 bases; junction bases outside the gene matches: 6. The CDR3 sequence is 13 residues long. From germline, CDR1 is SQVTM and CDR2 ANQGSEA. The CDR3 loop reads CSVDRGRGTEAFF. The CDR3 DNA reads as TGCAGCGTAGACAGGGGGCGAGGAACTGAAGCTTTCTTT.

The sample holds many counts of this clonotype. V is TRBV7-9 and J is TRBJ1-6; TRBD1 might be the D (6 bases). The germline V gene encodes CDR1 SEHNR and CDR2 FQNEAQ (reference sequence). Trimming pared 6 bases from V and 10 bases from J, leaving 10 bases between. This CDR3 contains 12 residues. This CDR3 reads CASSNRESPLHF. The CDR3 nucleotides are TGTGCCAGCAGTAACAGGGAATCACCCCTCCACTTT.

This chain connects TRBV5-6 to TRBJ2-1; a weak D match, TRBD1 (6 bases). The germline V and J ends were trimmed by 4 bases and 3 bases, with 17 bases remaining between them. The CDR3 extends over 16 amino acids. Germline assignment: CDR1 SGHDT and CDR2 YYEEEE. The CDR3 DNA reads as TGTGCCAGCAGCCCCTATGTAGGGGGAAGCTACAATGAGCAGTTCTTC. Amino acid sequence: CASSPYVGGSYNEQFF.

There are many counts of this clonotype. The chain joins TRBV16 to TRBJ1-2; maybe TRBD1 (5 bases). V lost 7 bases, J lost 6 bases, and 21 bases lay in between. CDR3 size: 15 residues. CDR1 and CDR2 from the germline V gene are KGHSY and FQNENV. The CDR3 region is CASKNRRGLGDGYTF. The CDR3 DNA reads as TGTGCCAGCAAAAACCGACGGGGATTAGGGGATGGCTACACCTTC.

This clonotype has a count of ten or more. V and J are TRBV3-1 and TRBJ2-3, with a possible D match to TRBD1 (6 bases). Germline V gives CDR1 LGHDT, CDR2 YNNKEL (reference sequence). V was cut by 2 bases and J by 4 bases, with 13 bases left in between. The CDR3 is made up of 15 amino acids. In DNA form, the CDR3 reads TGTGCCAGCAGCCAATCGGTCAGGGGTTCAGATACGCAGTATTTT. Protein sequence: CASSQSVRGSDTQYF.

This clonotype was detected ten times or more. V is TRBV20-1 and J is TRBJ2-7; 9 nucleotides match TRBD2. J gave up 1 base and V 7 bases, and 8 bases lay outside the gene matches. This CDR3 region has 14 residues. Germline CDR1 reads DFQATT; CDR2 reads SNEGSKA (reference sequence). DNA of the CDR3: TGCAGTGGGGTCGGCGGGGGGGCATCCTACGAGCAGTACTTC. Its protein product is CSGVGGGASYEQYF.

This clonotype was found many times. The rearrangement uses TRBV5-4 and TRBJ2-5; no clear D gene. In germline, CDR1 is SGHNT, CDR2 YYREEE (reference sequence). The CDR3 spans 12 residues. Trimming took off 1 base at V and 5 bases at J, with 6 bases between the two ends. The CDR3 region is CASSLLRETQYF. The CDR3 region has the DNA TGTGCCAGCAGCTTGCTCCGTGAGACCCAGTACTTC.

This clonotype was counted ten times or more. CDR3 residues: CSASRGGGLGETQYF. CDR3 bases: TGCAGTGCTAGCCGCGGCGGGGGTTTAGGAGAGACCCAGTACTTC. The chain joins TRBV20-1 to TRBJ2-5; 7 bases are shared with TRBD2. The CDR3 has 15 residues. Germline loops: CDR1 DFQATT, CDR2 SNEGSKA (reference sequence). The V segment lost 3 bases and the J segment 4 bases; nucleotides outside the gene matches: 11.

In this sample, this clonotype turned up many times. The CDR3 DNA follows: TGCAGTGCTAGGAGACTAGAGGCGAGCGAGCAGTACTTC. Its translation: CSARRLEASEQYF. This chain links TRBV20-1 with TRBJ2-7, with D possibly being TRBD2 (6 bases). Trimming took off 3 bases at V and 6 bases at J, with 15 bases between the two ends. The CDR3 extends over 13 amino acids. Germline CDR1 is DFQATT and CDR2 is SNEGSKA (reference sequence).

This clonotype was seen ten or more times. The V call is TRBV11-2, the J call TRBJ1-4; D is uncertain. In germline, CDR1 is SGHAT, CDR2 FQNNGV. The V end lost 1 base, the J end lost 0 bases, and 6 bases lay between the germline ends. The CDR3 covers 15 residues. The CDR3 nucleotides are TGTGCCAGCAGCTTAGGTGGTTCAACTAATGAAAAACTGTTTTTT. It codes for CASSLGGSTNEKLFF.

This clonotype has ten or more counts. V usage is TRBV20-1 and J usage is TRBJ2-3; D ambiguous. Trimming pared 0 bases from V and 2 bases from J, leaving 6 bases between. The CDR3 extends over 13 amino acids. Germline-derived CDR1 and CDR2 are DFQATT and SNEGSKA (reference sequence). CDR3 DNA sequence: TGCAGTGCTAGAGACCCCGTCACAGATACGCAGTATTTT. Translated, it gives CSARDPVTDTQYF.

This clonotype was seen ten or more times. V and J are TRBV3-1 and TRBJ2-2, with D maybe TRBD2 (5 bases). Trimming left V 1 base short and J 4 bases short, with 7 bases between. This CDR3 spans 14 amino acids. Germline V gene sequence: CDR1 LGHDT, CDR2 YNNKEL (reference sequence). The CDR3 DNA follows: TGTGCCAGCAGCCAAGTGGCGGGCACCGGGGAGCTGTTTTTT. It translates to CASSQVAGTGELFF.

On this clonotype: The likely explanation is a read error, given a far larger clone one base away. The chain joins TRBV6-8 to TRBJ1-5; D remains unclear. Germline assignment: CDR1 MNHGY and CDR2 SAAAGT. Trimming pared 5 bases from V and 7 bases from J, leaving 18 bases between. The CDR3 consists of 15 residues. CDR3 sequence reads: CASSAITSRGQPQHF. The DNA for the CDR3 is TGTGCCAGCAGTGCGATTACCTCCCGGGGACAGCCCCAGCATTTT.

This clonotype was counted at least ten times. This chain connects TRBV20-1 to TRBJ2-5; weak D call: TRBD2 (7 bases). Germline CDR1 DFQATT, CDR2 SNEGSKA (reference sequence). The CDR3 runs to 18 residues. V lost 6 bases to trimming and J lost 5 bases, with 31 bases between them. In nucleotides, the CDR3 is TGCAGTGCCGGCCCTTCCCACGCCTGGGGGGGGGCGGCGGAGACCCAGTACTTC. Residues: CSAGPSHAWGGAAETQYF.

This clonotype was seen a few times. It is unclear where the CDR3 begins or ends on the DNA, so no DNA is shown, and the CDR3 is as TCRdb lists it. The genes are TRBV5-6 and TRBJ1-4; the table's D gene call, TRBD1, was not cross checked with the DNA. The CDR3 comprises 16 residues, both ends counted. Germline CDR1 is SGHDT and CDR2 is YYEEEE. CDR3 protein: CASSTRQGLREKLFFF.

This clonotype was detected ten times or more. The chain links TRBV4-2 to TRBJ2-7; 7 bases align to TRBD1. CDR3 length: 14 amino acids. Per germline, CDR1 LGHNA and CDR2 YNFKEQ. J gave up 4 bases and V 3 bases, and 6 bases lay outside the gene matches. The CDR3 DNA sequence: TGTGCCAGCAGCCAGGATCCGGGACAGTACGAGCAGTACTTC. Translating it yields CASSQDPGQYEQYF.

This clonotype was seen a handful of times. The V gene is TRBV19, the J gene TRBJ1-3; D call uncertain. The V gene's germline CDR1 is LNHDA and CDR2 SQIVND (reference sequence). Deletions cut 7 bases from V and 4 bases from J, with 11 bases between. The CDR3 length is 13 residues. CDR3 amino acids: CASMPRTGNTIYF. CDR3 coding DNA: TGTGCCAGTATGCCCCGGACGGGAAACACCATATATTTT.

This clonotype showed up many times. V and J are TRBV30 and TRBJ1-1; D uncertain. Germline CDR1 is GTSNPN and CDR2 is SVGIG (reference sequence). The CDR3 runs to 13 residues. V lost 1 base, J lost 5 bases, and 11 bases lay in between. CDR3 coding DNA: TGTGCCTGGAGTGCGGAGCCGAGGACTGAAGCTTTCTTT. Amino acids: CAWSAEPRTEAFF. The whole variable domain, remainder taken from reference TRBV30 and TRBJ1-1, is SQTIHQWPATLVQPVGSPLSLECTVEGTSNPNLYWYRQAAGRGLQLLFYSVGIGQISSEVPQNLSASRPQDRQFILSSKKLLLSDSGFYLCAWSAEPRTEAFFGQGTRLTVV.

The CDR3 protein is CASSAGGGVRTGTEAFF. The CDR3, as DNA: TGTGCCAGCAGTGCGGGAGGGGGTGTGCGGACGGGCACTGAAGCTTTCTTT. This chain links TRBV27 with TRBJ1-1; TRBD1 might be the D (6 bases). V was pared by 5 bases and J by 4 bases, with 23 bases between. This CDR3 spans 17 amino acids. CDR1 and CDR2 from the germline V gene are MNHEY and SMNVEV (reference sequence).

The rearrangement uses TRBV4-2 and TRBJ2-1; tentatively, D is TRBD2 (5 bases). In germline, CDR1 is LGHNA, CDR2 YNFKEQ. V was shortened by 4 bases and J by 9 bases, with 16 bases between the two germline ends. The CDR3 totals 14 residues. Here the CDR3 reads CASSRDVGSGEQFF. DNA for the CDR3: TGTGCCAGCAGCCGTGATGTCGGCAGCGGTGAGCAGTTCTTC.

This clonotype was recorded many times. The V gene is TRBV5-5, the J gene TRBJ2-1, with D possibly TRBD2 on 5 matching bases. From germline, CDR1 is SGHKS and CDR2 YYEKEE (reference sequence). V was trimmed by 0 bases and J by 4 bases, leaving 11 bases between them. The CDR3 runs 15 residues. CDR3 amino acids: CASSLVRGPYNEQFF. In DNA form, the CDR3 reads TGTGCCAGCAGCTTGGTTCGAGGGCCTTACAATGAGCAGTTCTTC.

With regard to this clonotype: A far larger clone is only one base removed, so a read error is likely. The CDR3 spells CASRPGTLGQGANTGELFF. The CDR3 DNA follows: TGTGCCAGCAGGCCAGGTACCCTGGGACAGGGGGCGAACACCGGGGAGCTGTTTTTT. The gene calls are TRBV5-1 and TRBJ2-2; 11 bases match TRBD1. There are 19 residues in the CDR3. Germline-derived CDR1 and CDR2 are SGHRS and YFSETQ.

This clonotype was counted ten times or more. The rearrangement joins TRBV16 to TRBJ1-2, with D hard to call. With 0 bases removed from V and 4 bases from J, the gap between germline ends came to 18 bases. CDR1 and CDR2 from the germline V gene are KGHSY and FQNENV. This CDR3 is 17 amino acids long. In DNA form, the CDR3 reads TGTGCCAGCAGCCAATCTTTCTTCGGCCGAGAGGCCTATGGCTACACCTTC. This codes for CASSQSFFGREAYGYTF. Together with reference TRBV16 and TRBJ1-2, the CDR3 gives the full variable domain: GEEVAQTPKHLVRGEGQKAKLYCAPIKGHSYVFWYQQVLKNEFKFLISFQNENVFDETGMPKERFSAKCLPNSPCSLEIQATKLEDSAVYFCASSQSFFGREAYGYTFGSGTRLTVV.

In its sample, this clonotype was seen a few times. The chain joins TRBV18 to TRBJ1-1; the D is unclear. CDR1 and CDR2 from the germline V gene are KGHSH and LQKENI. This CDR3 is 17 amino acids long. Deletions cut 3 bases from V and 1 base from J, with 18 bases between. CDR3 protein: CASSPSGRTPGNTEAFF. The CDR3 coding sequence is TGTGCCAGCTCACCCTCCGGAAGGACGCCGGGGAACACTGAAGCTTTCTTT.